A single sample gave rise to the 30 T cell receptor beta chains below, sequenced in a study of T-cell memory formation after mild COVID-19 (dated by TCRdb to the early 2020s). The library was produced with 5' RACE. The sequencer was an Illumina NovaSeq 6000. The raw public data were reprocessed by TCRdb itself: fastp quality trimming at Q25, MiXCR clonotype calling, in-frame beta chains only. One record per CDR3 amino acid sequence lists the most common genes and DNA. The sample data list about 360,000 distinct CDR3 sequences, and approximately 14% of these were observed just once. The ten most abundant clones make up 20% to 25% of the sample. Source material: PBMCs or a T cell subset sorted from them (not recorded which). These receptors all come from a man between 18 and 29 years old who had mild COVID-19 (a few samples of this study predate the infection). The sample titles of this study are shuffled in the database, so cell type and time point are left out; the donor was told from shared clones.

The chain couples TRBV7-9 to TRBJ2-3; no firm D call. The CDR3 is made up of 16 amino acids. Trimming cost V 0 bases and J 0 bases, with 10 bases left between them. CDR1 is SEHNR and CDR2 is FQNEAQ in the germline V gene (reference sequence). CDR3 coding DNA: TGTGCCAGCAGCTTAGCCGGCTCTATGAGCACAGATACGCAGTATTTT. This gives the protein CASSLAGSMSTDTQYF.

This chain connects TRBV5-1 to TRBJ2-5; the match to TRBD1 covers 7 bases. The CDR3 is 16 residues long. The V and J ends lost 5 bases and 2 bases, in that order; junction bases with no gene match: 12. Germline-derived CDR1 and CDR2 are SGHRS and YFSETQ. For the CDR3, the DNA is TGCGCCAGCAGTTGGGACGGGACAGTCGAACAAGAGACCCAGTACTTC. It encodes CASSWDGTVEQETQYF.

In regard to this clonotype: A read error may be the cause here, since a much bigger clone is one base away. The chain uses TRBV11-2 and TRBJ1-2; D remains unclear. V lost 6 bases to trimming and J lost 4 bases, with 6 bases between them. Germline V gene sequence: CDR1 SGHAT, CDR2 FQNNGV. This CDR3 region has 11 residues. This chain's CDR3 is CASSLIYGYTF. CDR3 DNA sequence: TGTGCCAGCAGTTTAATCTATGGCTACACCTTC.

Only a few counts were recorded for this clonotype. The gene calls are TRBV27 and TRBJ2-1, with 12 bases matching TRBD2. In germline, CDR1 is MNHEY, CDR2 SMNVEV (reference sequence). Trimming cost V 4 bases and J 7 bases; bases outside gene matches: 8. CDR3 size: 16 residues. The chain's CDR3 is CASSSSGGAIGNEQFF. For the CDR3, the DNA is TGTGCCAGCAGTTCTAGCGGGGGGGCGATAGGTAATGAGCAGTTCTTC.

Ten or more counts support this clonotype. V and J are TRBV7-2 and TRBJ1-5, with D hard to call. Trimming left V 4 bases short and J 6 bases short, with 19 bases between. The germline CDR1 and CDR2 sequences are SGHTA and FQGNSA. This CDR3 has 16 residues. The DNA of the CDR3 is TGTGCCAGCAGCTCCCTACCGGCGGGCGGCGGTCAGCCCCAGCATTTT. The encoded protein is CASSSLPAGGGQPQHF.

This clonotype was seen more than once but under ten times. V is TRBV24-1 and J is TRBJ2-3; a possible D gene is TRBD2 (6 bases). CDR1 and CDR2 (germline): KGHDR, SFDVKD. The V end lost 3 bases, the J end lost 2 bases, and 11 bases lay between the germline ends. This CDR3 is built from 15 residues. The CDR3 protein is CATSDGGLVTDTQYF. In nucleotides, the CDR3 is TGTGCCACCAGTGATGGGGGACTTGTCACAGATACGCAGTATTTT.

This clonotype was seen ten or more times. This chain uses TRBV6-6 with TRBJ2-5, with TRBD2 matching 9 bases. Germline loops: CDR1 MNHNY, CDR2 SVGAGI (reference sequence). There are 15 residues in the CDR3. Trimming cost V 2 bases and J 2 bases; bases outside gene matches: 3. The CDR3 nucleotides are TGTGCCAGCAGTTACGGCGGGGGGGTTCAAGAGACCCAGTACTTC. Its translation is CASSYGGGVQETQYF.

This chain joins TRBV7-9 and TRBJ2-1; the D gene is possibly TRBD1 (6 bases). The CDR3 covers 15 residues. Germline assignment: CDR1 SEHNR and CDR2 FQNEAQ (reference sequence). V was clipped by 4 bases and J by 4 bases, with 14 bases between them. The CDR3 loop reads CASSSGHLTYNEQFF. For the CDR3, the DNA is TGTGCCAGCAGCTCGGGACACCTAACTTACAATGAGCAGTTCTTC. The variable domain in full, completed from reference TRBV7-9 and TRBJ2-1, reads DTGVSQNPRHKITKRGQNVTFRCDPISEHNRLYWYRQTLGQGPEFLTYFQNEAQLEKSRLLSDRFSAERPKGSFSTLEIQRTEQGDSAMYLCASSSGHLTYNEQFFGPGTRLTVL.

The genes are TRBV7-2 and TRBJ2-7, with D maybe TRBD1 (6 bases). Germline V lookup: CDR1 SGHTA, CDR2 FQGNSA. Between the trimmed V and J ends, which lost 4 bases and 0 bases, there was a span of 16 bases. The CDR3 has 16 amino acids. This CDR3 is CASSSRGQKSSYEQYF. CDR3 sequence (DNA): TGTGCCAGCAGCTCCCGCGGACAGAAGAGCTCCTACGAGCAGTACTTC.

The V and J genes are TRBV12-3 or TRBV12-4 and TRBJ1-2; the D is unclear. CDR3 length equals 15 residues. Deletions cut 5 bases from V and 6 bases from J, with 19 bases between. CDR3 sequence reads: CASSPSLGSLDGYTF. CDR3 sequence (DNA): TGTGCCAGCAGTCCCTCCTTAGGCAGTCTCGATGGCTACACCTTC.

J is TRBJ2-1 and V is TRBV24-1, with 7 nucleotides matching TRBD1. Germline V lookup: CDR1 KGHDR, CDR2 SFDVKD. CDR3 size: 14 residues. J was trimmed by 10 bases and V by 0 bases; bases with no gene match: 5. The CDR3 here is CATSDLRTGKEQFF. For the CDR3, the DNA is TGTGCCACCAGTGATTTGCGGACAGGCAAGGAGCAGTTCTTC.

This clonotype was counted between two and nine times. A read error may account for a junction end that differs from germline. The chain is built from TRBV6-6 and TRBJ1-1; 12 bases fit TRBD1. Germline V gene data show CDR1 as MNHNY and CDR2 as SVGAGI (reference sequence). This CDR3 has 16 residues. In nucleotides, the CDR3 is TGTGCCAGCAGTTACCCCTCCGGGACAGGGGGCCCCGCGCCCCTATTT. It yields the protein CASSYPSGTGGPAPLF.

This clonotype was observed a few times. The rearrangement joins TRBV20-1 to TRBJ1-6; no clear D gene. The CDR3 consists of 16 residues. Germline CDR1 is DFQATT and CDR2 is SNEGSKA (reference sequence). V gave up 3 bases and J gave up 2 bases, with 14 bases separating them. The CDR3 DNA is TGCAGTGCTAGGATCGGGATTATGGCCTATAATTCACCCCTCCACTTT. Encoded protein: CSARIGIMAYNSPLHF.

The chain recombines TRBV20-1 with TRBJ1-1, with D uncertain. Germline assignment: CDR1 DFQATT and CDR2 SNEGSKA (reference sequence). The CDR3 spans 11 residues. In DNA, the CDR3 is TGCAGGCAACAGTTCAACACTGAAGCTTTCTTT. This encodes CRQQFNTEAFF.

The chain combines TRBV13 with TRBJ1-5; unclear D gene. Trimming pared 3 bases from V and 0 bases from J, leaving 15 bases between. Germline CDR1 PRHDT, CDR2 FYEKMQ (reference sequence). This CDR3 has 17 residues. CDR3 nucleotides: TGTGCCAGCAGCTTTAGGAAGGATAAGGGTAGCAATCAGCCCCAGCATTTT. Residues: CASSFRKDKGSNQPQHF.

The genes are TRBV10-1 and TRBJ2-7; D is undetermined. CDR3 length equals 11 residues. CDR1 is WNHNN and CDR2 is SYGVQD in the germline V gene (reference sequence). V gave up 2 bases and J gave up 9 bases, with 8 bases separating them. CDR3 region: CASSEPPWQYV. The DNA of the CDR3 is TGCGCCAGCAGTGAGCCCCCCTGGCAGTACGTC.

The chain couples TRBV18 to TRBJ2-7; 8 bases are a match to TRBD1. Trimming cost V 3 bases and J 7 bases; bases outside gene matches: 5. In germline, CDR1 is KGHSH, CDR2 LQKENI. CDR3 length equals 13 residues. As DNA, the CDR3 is TGTGCCAGCTCACCCGACAGGGGTAGGGAGCAGTACTTC. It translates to CASSPDRGREQYF.

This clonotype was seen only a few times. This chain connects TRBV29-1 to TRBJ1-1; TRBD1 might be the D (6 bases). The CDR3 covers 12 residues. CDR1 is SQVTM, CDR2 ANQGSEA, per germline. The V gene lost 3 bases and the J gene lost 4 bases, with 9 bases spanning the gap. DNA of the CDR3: TGCAGCGTTGATGGGGGCGGCACTGAAGCTTTCTTT. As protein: CSVDGGGTEAFF. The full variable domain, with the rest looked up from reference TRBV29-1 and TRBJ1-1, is SAVISQKPSRDICQRGTSLTIQCQVDSQVTMMFWYRQQPGQSLTLIATANQGSEATYESGFVIDKFPISRPNLTFSTLTVSNMSPEDSSIYLCSVDGGGTEAFFGQGTRLTVV.

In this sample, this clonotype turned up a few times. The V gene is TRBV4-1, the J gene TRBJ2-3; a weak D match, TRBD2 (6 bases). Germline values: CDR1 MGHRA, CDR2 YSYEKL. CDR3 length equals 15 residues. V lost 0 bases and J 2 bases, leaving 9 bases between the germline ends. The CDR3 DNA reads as TGCGCCAGCAGCCAAGAAACGGGGGACACAGATACGCAGTATTTT. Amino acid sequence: CASSQETGDTDTQYF.

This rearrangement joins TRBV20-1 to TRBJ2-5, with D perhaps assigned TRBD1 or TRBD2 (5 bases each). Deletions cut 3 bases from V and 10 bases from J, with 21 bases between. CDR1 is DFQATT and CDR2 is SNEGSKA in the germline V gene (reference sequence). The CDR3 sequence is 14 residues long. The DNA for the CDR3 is TGCAGTGCTAGTGACCCGAGGGGCTTCGGAGGCCAGTACTTC. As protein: CSASDPRGFGGQYF.

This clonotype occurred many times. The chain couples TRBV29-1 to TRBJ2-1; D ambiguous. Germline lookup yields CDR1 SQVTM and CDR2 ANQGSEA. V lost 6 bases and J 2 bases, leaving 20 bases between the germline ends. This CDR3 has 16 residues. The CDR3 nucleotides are TGCAGCGTCGCACCATCATCCGGACGGACCTACAATGAGCAGTTCTTC. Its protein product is CSVAPSSGRTYNEQFF.

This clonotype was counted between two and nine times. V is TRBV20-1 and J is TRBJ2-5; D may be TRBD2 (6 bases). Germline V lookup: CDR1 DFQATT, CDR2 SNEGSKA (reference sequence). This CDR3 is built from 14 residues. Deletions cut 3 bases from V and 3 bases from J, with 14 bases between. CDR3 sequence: CSASVVWGEETQYF. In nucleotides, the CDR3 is TGCAGTGCTAGCGTGGTTTGGGGGGAAGAGACCCAGTACTTC.

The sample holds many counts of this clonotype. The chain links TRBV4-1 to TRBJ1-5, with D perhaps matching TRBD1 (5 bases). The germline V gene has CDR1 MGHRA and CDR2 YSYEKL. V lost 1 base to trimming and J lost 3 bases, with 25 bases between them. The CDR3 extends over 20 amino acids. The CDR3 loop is CASSQVWPTTRSRVNQPQHF. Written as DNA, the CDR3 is TGCGCCAGCAGCCAAGTTTGGCCCACGACGCGCTCCAGGGTCAATCAGCCCCAGCATTTT.

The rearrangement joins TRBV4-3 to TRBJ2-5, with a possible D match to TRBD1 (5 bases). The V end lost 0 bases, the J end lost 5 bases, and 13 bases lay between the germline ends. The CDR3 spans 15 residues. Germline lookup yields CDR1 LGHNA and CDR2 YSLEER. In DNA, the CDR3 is TGCGCCAGCAGCCAAGAGACAGTGTCGAGCGAGACCCAGTACTTC. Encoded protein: CASSQETVSSETQYF.

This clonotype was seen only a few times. The CDR3 DNA is TGTGCCATCAGTTCAGGGGGAGACGAGCAGTACGTC. It is translated as CAISSGGDEQYV. The rearrangement joins TRBV10-3 to TRBJ2-7, with 7 bases identical to TRBD1. V lost 5 bases to trimming and J lost 5 bases; unmatched junction nucleotides: 3. The CDR3 length is 12 residues. The V gene's germline CDR1 is ENHRY and CDR2 SYGVKD.

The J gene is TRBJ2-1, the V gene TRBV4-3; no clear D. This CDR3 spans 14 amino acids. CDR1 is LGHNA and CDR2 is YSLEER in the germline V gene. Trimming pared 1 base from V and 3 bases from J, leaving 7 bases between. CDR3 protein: CASSQGILYNEQFF. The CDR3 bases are TGCGCCAGCAGCCAAGGAATTCTCTACAATGAGCAGTTCTTC.

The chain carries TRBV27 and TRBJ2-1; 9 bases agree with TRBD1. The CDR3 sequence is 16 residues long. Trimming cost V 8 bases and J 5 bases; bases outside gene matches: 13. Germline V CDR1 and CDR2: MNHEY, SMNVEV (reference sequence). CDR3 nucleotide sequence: TGTGCCAGCGGAGACCTACCCGGGACAGGGCACAATGAGCAGTTCTTC. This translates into CASGDLPGTGHNEQFF.

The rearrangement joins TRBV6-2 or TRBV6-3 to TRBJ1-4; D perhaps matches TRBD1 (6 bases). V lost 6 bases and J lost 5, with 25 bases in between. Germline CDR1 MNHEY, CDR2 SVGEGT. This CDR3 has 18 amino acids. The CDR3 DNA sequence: TGTGCCAGCAGACCCCTAAAGTCGACAGGAGACGGGAATGAAAAACTGTTTTTT. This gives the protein CASRPLKSTGDGNEKLFF.

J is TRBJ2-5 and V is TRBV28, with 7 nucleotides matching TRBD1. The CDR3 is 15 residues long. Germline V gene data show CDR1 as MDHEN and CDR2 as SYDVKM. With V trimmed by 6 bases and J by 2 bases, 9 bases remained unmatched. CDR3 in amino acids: CASSLPLTGQETQYF. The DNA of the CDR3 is TGTGCCAGCAGCCTCCCATTGACAGGGCAAGAGACCCAGTACTTC.

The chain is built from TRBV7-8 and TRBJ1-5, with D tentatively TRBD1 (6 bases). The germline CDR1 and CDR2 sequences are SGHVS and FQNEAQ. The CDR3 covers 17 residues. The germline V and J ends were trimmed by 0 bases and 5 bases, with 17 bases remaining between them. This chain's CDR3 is CASSLAAKGGWHQPQHF. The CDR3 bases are TGTGCCAGCAGCTTAGCGGCCAAGGGGGGTTGGCATCAGCCCCAGCATTTT.